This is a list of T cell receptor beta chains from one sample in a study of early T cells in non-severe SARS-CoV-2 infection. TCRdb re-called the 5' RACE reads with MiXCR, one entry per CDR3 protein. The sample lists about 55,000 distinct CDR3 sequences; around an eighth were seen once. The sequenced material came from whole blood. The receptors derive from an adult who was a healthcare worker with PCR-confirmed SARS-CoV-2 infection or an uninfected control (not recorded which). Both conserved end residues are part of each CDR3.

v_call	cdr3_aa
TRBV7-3	CASSLLGAGQLNTGELFF
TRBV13	CASSLDSSSGNTIYF
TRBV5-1	CASSSAGGIEQYF
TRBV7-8	CASSLRTSGVRRNEQFF
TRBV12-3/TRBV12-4	CASTSGLSSNQPQHF
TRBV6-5	CASSYAIPSGGNGRDSPLHF
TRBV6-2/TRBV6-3	CASSPFNEQYF
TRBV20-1	CSANVAGGHNEQFF
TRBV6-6	CASSSVAGGLNEQFF
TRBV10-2	CATSTGPVLTF
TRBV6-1	CASSGTDQETQYF
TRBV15	CATSQGFAYNEQFF
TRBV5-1	CASSATGREQFF
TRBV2	CASSPGDTQYF
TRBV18	CASSSQGQGPEAFF
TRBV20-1	CSATRAAMNTEAFF
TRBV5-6	CASSLQGPGEQYF
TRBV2	CASTKDTTNYGYTF
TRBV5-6	CASSEGLAIPQETQYF
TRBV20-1	CSARGQGVSYEQYF
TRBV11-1	CASSLNHPNTEAFF
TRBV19	CASSPLAQTNTGELFF
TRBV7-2	CASSASTSGGVTQYF
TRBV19	CASSISAAGGPETQYF
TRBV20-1	CSAIPGAGGNQPQHF
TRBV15	CATRDEGAGANVLTF
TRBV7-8	CASSLSFDQPQHF
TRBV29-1	CSVRRQGSRDGYTF
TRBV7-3	CASSLDYTDTQYF
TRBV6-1	CASRDRPRGYTF
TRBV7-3	CASSLTSGTGRYGGRGYTF
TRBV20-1	CSARWTSGHQFF
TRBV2	CASNTDSAYGYTF
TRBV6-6	CASSLGGQGKTQYF
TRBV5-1	CASFAGPPNTGELFF
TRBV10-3	CAISDLGARGYTF
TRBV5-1	CASSLQAGGLNEQFF
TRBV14	CASSHALGRGEAFF
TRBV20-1	CSARAPAIRVQSQPQHF
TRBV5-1	CASSFPQAVGALSTGELFF
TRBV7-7	CASSLRPGTGRETQYF
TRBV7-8	CASSLLLGQGFELFF
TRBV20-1	CSAPRSGNTIYF
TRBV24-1	CATSDSNEQFF
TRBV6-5	CASMRGASGNTIYF
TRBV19	CASSWGRPLRDEQFF
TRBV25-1	CASTSTGEYEQYF